A selection of T cell receptor beta chains follows, all from one sample in a study of blood T cell repertoires in COVID-19. Profiling relied on immunoSEQ multiplex PCR, and the TCRdb table lists in-frame clones only, not all of them. The data hold under 200,000 clones, with around 87% observed a single time. The specimen sequenced was peripheral blood. Receptors originate from a man between 40 and 49 years old with active or convalescent COVID-19. Each CDR3 is given with its conserved first and last residue. Fields, in order: V gene, J gene, clone size, D gene, CDR3 DNA, CDR3 protein. A D gene is named only where the DNA matches it firmly. Where a row states a size, it is once, few, many or the class of an expanded clone; other rows omit it.

TRBV18	TRBJ2-5	NA	TRBD1	TGTGCCAGCTCACCAGGGAACAGGGGGAAAGAGACCCAGTACTTC	CASSPGNRGKETQYF
TRBV4-3	TRBJ1-1	NA	NA	TGCGCCAGCAGCCAAGGACCAGACTCCACTGAAGCTTTCTTT	CASSQGPDSTEAFF
TRBV7-9	TRBJ1-2	NA	NA	TGTGCCAGCAGCTTTCCCCTCCTAATGAATGGCTACACCTTC	CASSFPLLMNGYTF
TRBV5-1	TRBJ1-2	NA	NA	TGCGCCAGCAGCTTGGGGGCCGGGAAGGGCTACACCTTC	CASSLGAGKGYTF
TRBV7-2	TRBJ1-5	NA	NA	TGTGCCAGCAGCTTAAGAGGGGGACCGGGGCAGCCCCAGCATTTT	CASSLRGGPGQPQHF
TRBV5-1	TRBJ1-1	NA	NA	TGCGCCAGCAGCGGCTCAGACGGACTTTTTGAAGCTTTCTTT	CASSGSDGLFEAFF
TRBV6-5	TRBJ2-1	NA	TRBD2	TGTGCCAGCGGCCGGGGGGGCTACAATGAGCAGTTCTTC	CASGRGGYNEQFF
TRBV9	TRBJ2-5	once	TRBD2	TGTGCCAGCAGCGTCGGACTAGCCGAGGAGACCCAGTACTTC	CASSVGLAEETQYF
TRBV28	TRBJ1-1	NA	NA	TGTGCCAGCAATATAGGGGGGGAAGGCACTGAAGCTTTCTTT	CASNIGGEGTEAFF
TRBV29-1	TRBJ2-7	NA	NA	TGCAGCGTTGAAGTCCAGACCTACGAGCAGTACTTC	CSVEVQTYEQYF
TRBV5-1	TRBJ2-7	NA	NA	TGCGCCAGCAGCTTCACAGCCCAAACCTCCTACGAGCAGTACTTC	CASSFTAQTSYEQYF
TRBV7-2	TRBJ2-3	few	TRBD2	TGTGCCAGCAGTCCAGACCGGGGGGGCCTAGTTACGCAGTATTTT	CASSPDRGGLVTQYF
TRBV7-2	TRBJ1-2	NA	NA	TGTGCCAGCAGTTATGACAGTTCCTCTAACTATGGCTACACCTTC	CASSYDSSSNYGYTF
TRBV6-1	TRBJ1-1	NA	NA	TGTGCCAGCAGTGACCAGGGACAAGGAAACACTGAAGCTTTCTTT	CASSDQGQGNTEAFF
TRBV2	TRBJ2-3	NA	TRBD2	TGTGCCAGCAGTTCCGAGCGGGGGGCGGGAGATACGCAGTATTTT	CASSSERGAGDTQYF
TRBV10-3	TRBJ1-6	few	TRBD1	TGTGCCATCAGTGGGGGGCACAGGGGTGCTTCACCCCTCCACTTT	CAISGGHRGASPLHF
TRBV27	TRBJ1-1	once	NA	TGTGCCAGCAGTTTCTTCAGGGTTGGGTCTGAAGCTTTCTTT	CASSFFRVGSEAFF
TRBV5-4	TRBJ2-2	many	NA	TGTGCCAGCAGCTTATATCGTGACAGTCGTGTCCCCGGGGAGCTGTTTTTT	CASSLYRDSRVPGELFF
TRBV6-5	TRBJ1-1	NA	NA	TGTGCCAGCGGGTACAGACCGAACACTGAAGCTTTCTTT	CASGYRPNTEAFF
TRBV24-1	TRBJ2-1	NA	NA	TGTGCCACCAGTGATTTGTCTAATGAGCAGTTCTTC	CATSDLSNEQFF
TRBV7-9	TRBJ1-1	NA	NA	TGTGCCAGCAGCCCGGGCAGGGTGGGCACTGAAGCTTTCTTT	CASSPGRVGTEAFF
TRBV4-1	TRBJ2-7	NA	TRBD2	TGCGCCAGCAGCCAAGGGGTTCTAGCGGGCTACGAGCAGTACTTC	CASSQGVLAGYEQYF
TRBV30	TRBJ1-5	NA	NA	TGTGCCTGGTCCCGCCCATGGACACCTAGCAATCAGCCCCAGCATTTT	CAWSRPWTPSNQPQHF
TRBV5-1	TRBJ2-1	once	TRBD2	TGCGCCAGCAGCCAGAGCGGGGGCCGTTACAATGAGCAGTTCTTC	CASSQSGGRYNEQFF
TRBV28	TRBJ1-5	NA	NA	TGTGCCAGCAGTTTGGGCAGGCCTGAAGATCAGCCCCAGCATTTT	CASSLGRPEDQPQHF
TRBV6-4	TRBJ2-3	NA	NA	TGTGCCAGCGGGGCTGGTCACACAGATACGCAGTATTTT	CASGAGHTDTQYF
TRBV6-1	TRBJ1-2	NA	NA	TGTGCCAGCAGTGAATTGGGAACGGGGATGATTAACTATGGCTACACCTTC	CASSELGTGMINYGYTF
TRBV4-1	TRBJ1-2	NA	TRBD1	TGCGCCAGCAGCCAAGTAGGCAGGGGGCGACTCGACTATGGCTACACCTTC	CASSQVGRGRLDYGYTF
TRBV6-5	TRBJ1-2	NA	NA	TGTGCCAGCAGTTCGGTCCGCGGCTACACCTTC	CASSSVRGYTF
TRBV19	TRBJ1-1	NA	NA	TGTGCCAGTAAGGGTTATGAGCGGCGTGGTACTGAAGCTTTCTTT	CASKGYERRGTEAFF
TRBV7-8	TRBJ2-2	NA	TRBD1	TGTGCCAGCAGCTCAACAGGGGCTTACACCGGGGAGCTGTTTTTT	CASSSTGAYTGELFF
TRBV12-5	TRBJ1-2	NA	NA	TGTGCTAGTGCCGTGAACTATGGCTACACCTTC	CASAVNYGYTF
TRBV29-1	TRBJ1-2	NA	TRBD1	TGCAGCGTTCTAGGGGGACAGAGTTATGGCTACACCTTC	CSVLGGQSYGYTF
TRBV6-5	TRBJ2-2	NA	NA	TGTGCCAGCACCAGGGGATTTTCGAACACCGGGGAGCTGTTTTTT	CASTRGFSNTGELFF
TRBV27	TRBJ1-2	NA	NA	TGTGCCAGCAGACAGGGTGGGGCCTATGGCTACACCTTC	CASRQGGAYGYTF
TRBV15	TRBJ1-4	NA	NA	TGTGCCACCAGCCAATCATTGATGGGGCAGACCCGCACCTATGAAAAACTGTTTTTT	CATSQSLMGQTRTYEKLFF
TRBV4-2	TRBJ1-1	once	NA	TGTGCCAGCAGCCGCGCCAATGAAGCTTTCTTT	CASSRANEAFF
TRBV19	TRBJ1-1	NA	TRBD1	TGTGCCAGTAGTATGATGGCAGGGGGGAACACTGAAGCTTTCTTT	CASSMMAGGNTEAFF
TRBV9	TRBJ1-2	NA	NA	TGTGCCAGCAGCCCACAGGGTCTCGCCTATGGCTACACCTTC	CASSPQGLAYGYTF
TRBV2	TRBJ1-3	NA	TRBD1	TGTGCCAGCAACGTACAGGGGGCGGCTGGAAACACCATATATTTT	CASNVQGAAGNTIYF
TRBV24-1	TRBJ1-2	NA	TRBD1	TGTGCCACCAGTGACCCGGACAGGGGCTATGGCTACACCTTC	CATSDPDRGYGYTF
TRBV9	TRBJ2-5	NA	TRBD1	TGTGCCAGCAGCACAAGAAATTGGGACAGGGGTAGCCAAGAGACCCAGTACTTC	CASSTRNWDRGSQETQYF
TRBV10-1	TRBJ1-3	NA	TRBD1	TGCGCCAGCAGTGAGAGGGGGGAAAGGACAGGCAGACAGGTTTTCTCTGGAAACACCATATATTTT	CASSERGERTGRQVFSGNTIYF
TRBV7-9	TRBJ2-2	NA	TRBD1	TGTGCCAGCAGCCGCGACAGGGTAAACACCGGGGAGCTGTTTTTT	CASSRDRVNTGELFF
TRBV3-1/TRBV3-2	TRBJ2-7	NA	NA	TGTGCCAGCAGCCACGCCGACAGTTCCTACGAGCAGTACTTC	CASSHADSSYEQYF
TRBV2	TRBJ2-7	NA	NA	TGTGCCAGCAGTGACAGGGTTTCCGAGCAGTACTTC	CASSDRVSEQYF
TRBV6-5	TRBJ1-5	NA	TRBD1	TGTGCCAGCAGTATAACAGGGGCAGGTCAGCCCCAGCATTTT	CASSITGAGQPQHF
TRBV19	TRBJ1-5	NA	TRBD1	TGTGCCAGTAACCGGGGGACAGGGCTAAGCAATCAGCCCCAGCATTTT	CASNRGTGLSNQPQHF
TRBV18	TRBJ2-5	NA	TRBD1	TGTGCCAGCTCACTCCCCGGGACAGGGGGAGAGACCCAGTACTTC	CASSLPGTGGETQYF
TRBV6-4	TRBJ2-3	NA	TRBD2	TGTGCCAGCAGTGCTAGCGGGGGGGCCTCAGATACGCAGTATTTT	CASSASGGASDTQYF
TRBV28	TRBJ1-2	NA	TRBD1	TGTGCCAGCAGTGATACAGGGGGCTCTGGCTACACCTTC	CASSDTGGSGYTF
TRBV3-1/TRBV3-2	TRBJ1-1	once	TRBD1	TGTGCCAGCAGCCAAGGGACAGGGAGGACTGAAGCTTTCTTT	CASSQGTGRTEAFF
TRBV5-6	TRBJ1-6	NA	NA	TGTGCCAGCAGTTCGGTACCGGGACTCAGGAATTCACCCCTCCACTTT	CASSSVPGLRNSPLHF
TRBV4-3	TRBJ1-6	NA	NA	TGCGCCAGCAGCCAAGCCCGGGGGGGGGCCGGTAATTCACCCCTCCACTTT	CASSQARGGAGNSPLHF
TRBV5-4	TRBJ2-1	NA	TRBD2	TGTGCCAGCAGCTTGACTAGCGGGGGGGATAATGAGCAGTTCTTC	CASSLTSGGDNEQFF
TRBV4-2	TRBJ1-4	NA	NA	TGTGCCAGCAGCCAAGGTTCCAGGGATAATGAAAAACTGTTTTTT	CASSQGSRDNEKLFF
TRBV30	TRBJ1-2	NA	NA	TGTGCCTGGAGTTTGAATCGGGTGGATAACTATGGCTACACCTTC	CAWSLNRVDNYGYTF
TRBV14	TRBJ2-7	few	TRBD1	TGTGCCAGCAGCCAAGATCGAAAGGACAGGGTCCTCTCCTACGAGCAGTACTTC	CASSQDRKDRVLSYEQYF
TRBV29-1	TRBJ1-1	NA	TRBD1	TGCAGCGGTAGACAGGGTGTAAACACTGAAGCTTTCTTT	CSGRQGVNTEAFF